These 15 T cell receptor beta chains share one sample of origin, sequenced in a study of T cell therapy after organ transplantation. These TCRs are of unknown antigen specificity. Produced via immunoSEQ multiplex PCR; TCRdb's table is partial and in-frame only. The table records roughly 1,200 clones, 60% to 75% of them present only once. This specimen consisted of CD8+ T cells from blood, obtained before autologous CMV-specific T cell therapy. These TCRs come from a human patient who had received a solid organ transplant and had CMV disease.

The V call is TRBV5-5, the J call TRBJ1-3, with D unclear. Germline V gene sequence: CDR1 SGHKS, CDR2 YYEKEE (reference sequence). Trimming stripped 2 bases from V and 5 bases from J, with 2 bases between. The CDR3 covers 11 residues. The CDR3 sequence is CASSFRNTIYF. The CDR3, as DNA: TGTGCCAGCAGCTTTAGAAACACCATATATTTT.

V is TRBV7-9 and J is TRBJ2-7, with D tentatively TRBD1 (6 bases). This CDR3 contains 15 residues. The V gene lost 7 bases and the J gene lost 6 bases, with 22 bases spanning the gap. The germline V gene encodes CDR1 SEHNR and CDR2 FQNEAQ (reference sequence). In DNA form, the CDR3 reads TGTGCCAGCACTCCATTATTCACAGGGCACGGCGAGCAGTACTTC. As protein: CASTPLFTGHGEQYF.

V usage is TRBV7-9 and J usage is TRBJ2-3; D is uncertain. Germline V gives CDR1 SEHNR, CDR2 FQNEAQ (reference sequence). CDR3 length: 12 amino acids. Trimming cost V 1 base and J 6 bases, with 5 bases left between them. CDR3 coding DNA: TGTGCCAGCAGCTTAGATATGGATACGCAGTATTTT. Protein product: CASSLDMDTQYF.

Points on this clone: Mismatch with germline at one junction end may stem from a read error. The chain links TRBV5-6 to TRBJ2-7; D is perhaps TRBD2 (6 bases). In germline, CDR1 is SGHDT, CDR2 YYEEEE. The CDR3 totals 12 residues. CDR3 sequence: CASSWGDDYPHF. CDR3 bases: TGTGCCAGCAGCTGGGGGGATGACTATCCCCACTTC.

The rearrangement links TRBV10-2 to TRBJ1-1; TRBD1 aligns across 9 bases. Trimming removed 7 bases from V and 4 bases from J; junction bases left unmatched: 10. The CDR3 is made up of 15 amino acids. The germline V gene has CDR1 WSHSY and CDR2 SAAADI. CDR3 in DNA: TGCGCCAGCACCATAGGGACAGGGATAGGCACTGAAGCTTTCTTT. It encodes CASTIGTGIGTEAFF.

The chain is built from TRBV7-3 and TRBJ1-1; tentatively, D is TRBD1 (6 bases). Germline V lookup: CDR1 SGHTA, CDR2 FQGTGA. V was cut by 4 bases and J by 1 base, with 16 bases left in between. The CDR3 is 16 residues long. CDR3 DNA sequence: TGTGCCAGCAGCTCCACGACAGGAAAGCGGAACACTGAAGCTTTCTTT. The encoded protein is CASSSTTGKRNTEAFF.

The CDR3 nucleotides are TGTGCCAGTAGTATTCTACCCCTCGAGACCCAGTACTTC. This codes for CASSILPLETQYF. The rearrangement joins TRBV19 to TRBJ2-5; no reliable D call. The germline V and J ends were trimmed by 3 bases and 5 bases, with 10 bases remaining between them. The CDR3 runs to 13 residues. Germline V CDR1 and CDR2: LNHDA, SQIVND (reference sequence).

V and J are TRBV7-8 and TRBJ2-7, with D perhaps TRBD2 (5 bases). Germline CDR1 SGHVS, CDR2 FQNEAQ. The CDR3 extends over 13 amino acids. CDR3 nucleotides: TGTGCAACTATTCCCTGGGAGACAAACGAGCAGTACTTC. Its protein product is CATIPWETNEQYF.

The chain is built from TRBV9 and TRBJ2-1, with D unresolved. The V end lost 3 bases, the J end lost 6 bases, and 1 base lay between the germline ends. The germline V gene encodes CDR1 SGDLS and CDR2 YYNGEE. The CDR3 totals 10 residues. The CDR3 DNA is TGTGCCAGCAGCGGCAATGAGCAGTTCTTC. As protein: CASSGNEQFF.

The rearrangement links TRBV27 to TRBJ2-2; D uncertain. This CDR3 has 13 amino acids. Germline CDR1 is MNHEY and CDR2 is SMNVEV (reference sequence). Trimming cost V 2 bases and J 5 bases, with 6 bases left between them. CDR3 loop: CASSLLLTGELFF. Here the CDR3 DNA reads TGTGCCAGCAGTTTACTCCTAACCGGGGAGCTGTTTTTT.

J is TRBJ2-7 and V is TRBV13; 8 nucleotides match TRBD2. This CDR3 spans 15 amino acids. J gave up 2 bases and V 5 bases, and 8 bases lay outside the gene matches. Germline lookup yields CDR1 PRHDT and CDR2 FYEKMQ (reference sequence). The CDR3: CASSPIAGQAYEQYF. In nucleotides, the CDR3 is TGTGCCAGCAGCCCAATAGCGGGGCAAGCCTACGAGCAGTACTTC.

This clone was counted between two and nine times. The CDR3 nucleotides read TGTGCCAGTAGTATACAGGGTTCTAAGGATGGCTACACCTTC. It encodes CASSIQGSKDGYTF. This chain joins TRBV19 and TRBJ1-2, with D possibly TRBD1 on 5 matching bases. This CDR3 comprises 14 residues. Trimming removed 2 bases from V and 6 bases from J, with 13 bases in between. Germline V CDR1 and CDR2: LNHDA, SQIVND (reference sequence).

This chain connects TRBV10-3 to TRBJ1-5; the D is unclear. The CDR3 has 14 residues. V was trimmed by 0 bases and J by 6 bases, leaving 9 bases between them. Looked up from germline, CDR1 is ENHRY and CDR2 is SYGVKD. In nucleotides, the CDR3 is TGTGCCATCAGTGAGTCAACGATGTCTCAGCCCCAGCATTTT. Translation gives CAISESTMSQPQHF.

The gene calls are TRBV2 and TRBJ2-2; 11 bases line up with TRBD2. V lost 7 bases to trimming and J lost 6 bases; unmatched junction nucleotides: 13. Germline V gene data show CDR1 as SNHLY and CDR2 as FYNNEI. The CDR3 spans 17 residues. The DNA of the CDR3 is TGTGCCAGCACGGCACTAGCGGGAGAAGTATTAGCCGGGGAGCTGTTTTTT. Translated: CASTALAGEVLAGELFF.

A remark on this clone: The junction departs from the called germline gene at one end, perhaps through a read error. The chain uses TRBV6-1 and TRBJ1-1; D gene unclear. The CDR3 has 14 residues. Germline loops: CDR1 MNHNS, CDR2 SASEGT. CDR3 region: CAISESGDYTEAFF. The CDR3 DNA reads as TGTGCCATCAGTGAGTCTGGGGATTACACTGAAGCTTTCTTT.